Below, 29 T cell receptor beta chains from the same sample are listed, as sequenced in a study of blood T cell repertoires in COVID-19. Some clones are missing from TCRdb's copy, which holds only in-frame ones; the method was immunoSEQ multiplex PCR. Here the sample spans 9,500 to 12,000 clones, 70% to 90% being singletons. Sequencing used peripheral blood. Receptors were obtained from a man aged 25 to 45 with active or convalescent COVID-19.

The rearrangement joins TRBV6-5 to TRBJ1-2; a weak D match, TRBD1 (5 bases). The CDR3 has 13 amino acids. V lost 0 bases, J lost 3 bases, and 5 bases lay in between. Germline V gene data show CDR1 as MNHEY and CDR2 as SVGAGI. This CDR3 is CASSYSRDYGYTF. The DNA for the CDR3 is TGTGCCAGCAGTTACTCCAGGGACTATGGCTACACCTTC.

The CDR3 region is CASSPGLAGGYTDTQYF. In nucleotides, the CDR3 is TGTGCCAGTAGTCCCGGACTAGCGGGGGGATACACAGATACGCAGTATTTT. The chain joins TRBV19 to TRBJ2-3; 14 bases line up with TRBD2. The CDR3 length is 17 residues. J lost 2 bases, V lost 5 bases, and 6 bases had no gene match. Germline V gene data show CDR1 as LNHDA and CDR2 as SQIVND (reference sequence).

The DNA of the CDR3 is TGCGCCAGCAGCTGGACAGGGACCTCGGGGGAGCTGTTTTTT. Its protein is CASSWTGTSGELFF. The V and J genes are TRBV5-1 and TRBJ2-2; 8 bases align to TRBD1. Germline V gene lookup returns CDR1 SGHRS and CDR2 YFSETQ. The CDR3 is made up of 14 amino acids. Trimming removed 3 bases from V and 8 bases from J; junction bases left unmatched: 6.

The chain carries TRBV5-6 and TRBJ1-6, with D hard to call. V dropped 4 bases and J dropped 5 bases, with 7 bases sitting between them. The CDR3 is 13 amino acids. Germline CDR1 reads SGHDT; CDR2 reads YYEEEE. The CDR3 DNA sequence: TGTGCCAGCAGCCCCGGGGATAATTCACCCCTCCACTTT. Amino acids: CASSPGDNSPLHF.

The chain is built from TRBV19 and TRBJ2-7; 9 nucleotides agree with TRBD2. The germline CDR1 and CDR2 sequences are LNHDA and SQIVND (reference sequence). The CDR3 consists of 15 residues. V shed 5 bases, J shed 2 bases, and the junction held 7 bases outside the gene matches. CDR3 nucleotides: TGTGCCAGTAGTGCCAGCGGGGGGCAAACCTACGAGCAGTACTTC. Its protein product is CASSASGGQTYEQYF.

The chain has TRBV11-2 and TRBJ2-1; 15 nucleotides line up with TRBD2. The CDR3 is made up of 16 amino acids. CDR1 is SGHAT, CDR2 FQNNGV, per germline. Trimming cost V 4 bases and J 5 bases; bases outside gene matches: 3. This CDR3 reads CASSSGLAGGHNEQFF. Here the CDR3 DNA reads TGTGCCAGCAGCTCGGGACTAGCGGGGGGACACAATGAGCAGTTCTTC.

The V and J genes are TRBV5-5 and TRBJ2-1; the match to TRBD1 covers 9 bases. V gave up 4 bases and J gave up 10 bases; unmatched junction bases: 9. This CDR3 region has 14 residues. CDR1 SGHKS and CDR2 YYEKEE come from the germline V gene (reference sequence). Written as DNA, the CDR3 is TGTGCCAGCAGCACCGACAGGGGGTCATCCGAGCAGTTCTTC. Amino acid sequence: CASSTDRGSSEQFF. Filled out from reference TRBV5-5 and TRBJ2-1, the complete variable domain reads DAGVTQSPTHLIKTRGQQVTLRCSPISGHKSVSWYQQVLGQGPQFIFQYYEKEERGRGNFPDRFSARQFPNYSSELNVNALLLGDSALYLCASSTDRGSSEQFFGPGTRLTVL.

The rearrangement links TRBV7-3 to TRBJ2-5, with 11 bases aligning to TRBD2. The CDR3 has 19 residues. Germline-derived CDR1 and CDR2 are SGHTA and FQGTGA. Losses at the gene ends were 5 bases for V and 1 base for J; bases not matched to a gene: 15. The chain's CDR3 is CASSPGRLGLAGGQETQYF. CDR3 nucleotides: TGTGCCAGCAGCCCGGGGCGCCTAGGGCTAGCGGGGGGCCAAGAGACCCAGTACTTC.

The gene calls are TRBV5-4 and TRBJ2-3, with D tentatively TRBD2 (5 bases). The length of the CDR3 is 15 residues. V was trimmed by 3 bases and J by 2 bases, leaving 13 bases between them. Germline CDR1 and CDR2: SGHNT and YYREEE (reference sequence). The CDR3 here is CASSWLGAVTDTQYF. The CDR3 region has the DNA TGTGCCAGCAGCTGGTTGGGAGCGGTCACAGATACGCAGTATTTT.

The chain is built from TRBV5-4 and TRBJ2-3; D possibly corresponds to TRBD2 (5 bases). The CDR3 extends over 13 amino acids. Trimming removed 0 bases from V and 15 bases from J, with 17 bases in between. Germline V lookup: CDR1 SGHNT, CDR2 YYREEE (reference sequence). This CDR3 is CASSLAGVVGEYF. The CDR3 coding sequence is TGTGCCAGCAGCTTGGCCGGGGTAGTGGGCGAATATTTT. Drawing the rest from reference TRBV5-4 and TRBJ2-3, the complete variable domain is ETGVTQSPTHLIKTRGQQVTLRCSSQSGHNTVSWYQQALGQGPQFIFQYYREEENGRGNFPPRFSGLQFPNYSSELNVNALELDDSALYLCASSLAGVVGEYFGPGTRLTVL.

J is TRBJ1-5 and V is TRBV30, with D perhaps TRBD1 (5 bases). CDR1 is GTSNPN, CDR2 SVGIG, per germline (reference sequence). Trimming pared 1 base from V and 4 bases from J, leaving 8 bases between. CDR3 length equals 13 residues. For the CDR3, the DNA is TGTGCCTGGAGTGAGACAGAAAATCAGCCCCAGCATTTT. It specifies CAWSETENQPQHF.

The chain combines TRBV5-1 with TRBJ2-7; the D gene is possibly TRBD1 (6 bases). The CDR3 is 16 amino acids. Germline V gene sequence: CDR1 SGHRS, CDR2 YFSETQ. V gave up 5 bases and J gave up 3 bases, with 21 bases separating them. The CDR3 DNA is TGCGCCAGCAGGCCAACAGGGTCCCGCGCGGACTACGAGCAGTACTTC. Its protein product is CASRPTGSRADYEQYF.

This clone was recorded once. This chain joins TRBV5-1 and TRBJ1-2; possibly TRBD1 for D (5 bases). Germline V gene sequence: CDR1 SGHRS, CDR2 YFSETQ. The CDR3 has 16 amino acids. The V end was cut by 0 bases, the J end by 4 bases, with 16 bases between. The CDR3 coding sequence is TGCGCCAGCAGCTTGGACCACGGGGCGGGGAGCTATGGCTACACCTTC. Its translation is CASSLDHGAGSYGYTF.

The chain recombines TRBV9 with TRBJ2-5; 8 bases line up with TRBD2. The CDR3 loop spans 17 amino acids. V shed 4 bases, J shed 3 bases, and the junction held 14 bases outside the gene matches. Germline V gene sequence: CDR1 SGDLS, CDR2 YYNGEE. CDR3: CASSIEGVAGPEETQYF. The CDR3 DNA reads TGTGCCAGCAGCATAGAAGGGGTAGCGGGGCCCGAAGAGACCCAGTACTTC.

The chain carries TRBV30 and TRBJ1-2; D unresolved. Germline values: CDR1 GTSNPN, CDR2 SVGIG (reference sequence). CDR3 length equals 13 residues. In DNA form, the CDR3 reads TGTGCGGGAGGGAGGGTCGAGAACTATGGCTACACCTTC. Translation gives CAGGRVENYGYTF.

This clone was detected a few times. The chain couples TRBV6-5 to TRBJ1-1, with 10 bases aligning to TRBD1. Looked up from germline, CDR1 is MNHEY and CDR2 is SVGAGI. The CDR3 extends over 14 amino acids. The ends lost 0 bases at V and 11 bases at J; junction bases unmatched: 6. The CDR3 DNA sequence: TGTGCCAGCAGTTACTCCCGACAGGGGGCAGGGGCTTTCTTT. Its translation: CASSYSRQGAGAFF.

The chain couples TRBV4-1 to TRBJ1-2; no clear D gene. V was trimmed by 0 bases and J by 2 bases, leaving 22 bases between them. Germline loops: CDR1 MGHRA, CDR2 YSYEKL. CDR3 size: 19 residues. CDR3: CASSQDVVSRLKRNYGYTF. For the CDR3, the DNA is TGCGCCAGCAGCCAAGATGTAGTTTCGAGACTTAAGAGAAACTATGGCTACACCTTC.

The V gene is TRBV11-2, the J gene TRBJ1-2; unclear D gene. Germline CDR1 and CDR2: SGHAT and FQNNGV. The CDR3 spans 12 residues. Between the trimmed V and J ends, which lost 5 bases and 4 bases, there was a span of 8 bases. Here the CDR3 DNA reads TGTGCCAGCAGCCCGATCAGCTATGGCTACACCTTC. Protein sequence: CASSPISYGYTF. The full variable domain, rest sourced from reference TRBV11-2 and TRBJ1-2, is EAGVAQSPRYKIIEKRQSVAFWCNPISGHATLYWYQQILGQGPKLLIQFQNNGVVDDSQLPKDRFSAERLKGVDSTLKIQPAKLEDSAVYLCASSPISYGYTFGSGTRLTVV.

The V gene is TRBV11-2, the J gene TRBJ1-4; D not resolved. This CDR3 spans 14 amino acids. V gave up 7 bases and J gave up 0 bases, with 9 bases separating them. Germline CDR1 and CDR2: SGHAT and FQNNGV. The CDR3 protein is CASKVQATNEKLFF. CDR3 sequence (DNA): TGTGCCAGCAAGGTCCAGGCAACTAATGAAAAACTGTTTTTT.

V usage is TRBV19 and J usage is TRBJ2-5, with TRBD1 matching 8 bases. V shed 3 bases, J shed 4 bases, and the junction held 7 bases outside the gene matches. CDR3 length: 15 amino acids. The germline gives CDR1 LNHDA, CDR2 SQIVND (reference sequence). CDR3 coding DNA: TGTGCCAGTAGTATGGGACAGGCCACGGGAGAGACCCAGTACTTC. Its translation is CASSMGQATGETQYF.

V is TRBV12-3 or TRBV12-4 and J is TRBJ2-1; D gene ambiguous. Between the trimmed V and J ends, which lost 4 bases and 4 bases, there was a span of 2 bases. There are 11 residues in the CDR3. This CDR3 is CASSSYNEQFF. The CDR3 bases are TGTGCCAGCAGTTCGTACAATGAGCAGTTCTTC.

The V and J genes are TRBV3-1 (or the pseudogene TRBV3-2) and TRBJ1-3, with 11 bases that match TRBD1. Germline V gene sequence: CDR1 LGHDT, CDR2 YNNKEL (reference sequence). After removal of 5 bases from V and 0 bases from J, the junction contained 12 bases not matched to a gene. This CDR3 has 19 amino acids. The CDR3 DNA follows: TGTGCCAGCAGCGCCCGGGACAGGGGGGACTTTCTCTCTGGAAACACCATATATTTT. Amino acids: CASSARDRGDFLSGNTIYF.

This chain's CDR3 is CASSLEAGLGEKLFF. CDR3 bases: TGTGCCAGCAGCTTAGAAGCGGGGCTGGGGGAAAAACTGTTTTTT. The chain links TRBV7-8 to TRBJ1-4, with D possibly TRBD1 on 5 matching bases. Trimming pared 1 base from V and 8 bases from J, leaving 14 bases between. This CDR3 comprises 15 residues. Germline V gene data show CDR1 as SGHVS and CDR2 as FQNEAQ. Full variable domain (missing parts from reference TRBV7-8 and TRBJ1-4): GAGVSQSPRYKVAKRGQDVALRCDPISGHVSLFWYQQALGQGPEFLTYFQNEAQLDKSGLPSDRFFAERPEGSVSTLKIQRTQQEDSAVYLCASSLEAGLGEKLFFGSGTQLSVL.

The chain couples TRBV3-1 (or the pseudogene TRBV3-2) to TRBJ2-3; possibly TRBD2 for D (5 bases). CDR1 is LGHDT and CDR2 is YNNKEL in the germline V gene (reference sequence). Trimming stripped 0 bases from V and 4 bases from J, with 17 bases between. This CDR3 comprises 17 residues. The CDR3 spells CASSQDRLTPYADTQYF. The CDR3 DNA follows: TGTGCCAGCAGCCAAGATCGACTAACCCCATACGCAGATACGCAGTATTTT.

CDR3 loop: CASSERGASSIQYF. CDR3 bases: TGTGCCAGCAGTGAACGTGGGGCGTCCAGCATTCAGTACTTC. J is TRBJ2-4 and V is TRBV2; a weak D match, TRBD1 (5 bases). Germline lookup yields CDR1 SNHLY and CDR2 FYNNEI. This CDR3 has 14 amino acids. The ends were cut back, 2 bases at V and 9 bases at J, with 14 bases in the middle.

The J gene is TRBJ1-5, the V gene TRBV9, with 7 bases fitting TRBD1. V gave up 4 bases and J gave up 1 base; unmatched junction bases: 2. This CDR3 contains 14 residues. From germline, CDR1 is SGDLS and CDR2 YYNGEE. CDR3 in DNA: TGTGCCAGCAGCCCGGGACAGAGCAATCAGCCCCAGCATTTT. Its translation is CASSPGQSNQPQHF.

V and J are TRBV7-3 and TRBJ2-1; D unclear. In germline, CDR1 is SGHTA, CDR2 FQGTGA. This CDR3 has 11 amino acids. The V end lost 5 bases, the J end lost 4 bases, and 3 bases lay between the germline ends. Here the CDR3 reads CASSPYNEQFF. The CDR3 region has the DNA TGTGCCAGCAGCCCTTACAATGAGCAGTTCTTC.

The chain has TRBV12-3 or TRBV12-4 and TRBJ2-2; tentatively, D is TRBD2 (5 bases). V was pared by 8 bases and J by 7 bases, with 14 bases between. There are 13 residues in the CDR3. The CDR3 sequence: CASCGQAGGELFF. CDR3 DNA: TGTGCCAGCTGTGGGCAGGCGGGCGGGGAGCTGTTTTTT.

This chain joins TRBV5-1 and TRBJ1-4, with TRBD1 matching 7 bases. The V and J ends lost 0 bases and 7 bases, in that order; junction bases with no gene match: 9. The CDR3 runs 16 residues. Germline-derived CDR1 and CDR2 are SGHRS and YFSETQ. The DNA of the CDR3 is TGCGCCAGCAGCTTGGTCCGGGACAGCAAGGGTGAAAAACTGTTTTTT. Translated: CASSLVRDSKGEKLFF.